The 15 T cell receptor beta chains below come from one sample, sequenced in a study of molecular identifiers for immune sequencing clone quantification. A single record per CDR3 protein comes from TCRdb applying MiXCR to the PCR reads. The repertoire holds around 470,000 distinct CDR3 sequences, 20% to 25% seen once, with about 0.8% in the top ten. The sequenced sample consisted of naive CD8+ T cells from blood, with Jurkat cell RNA spiked in. Documented subset: FACS-sorted CD8+CD4-CCR7+CD45RA+ naive T cells. The source of these receptors is a human donor in good health. Some libraries in this study had Jurkat cell RNA spiked in.

Regarding this clonotype: It may be a read error: a sequence one base away is much more abundant. This rearrangement joins TRBV23-1 to TRBJ1-4; D is ambiguous. TRBV23-1 is recorded as an ORF, its role being uncertain. This CDR3 spans 11 amino acids. V was shortened by 8 bases and J by 12 bases, with 13 bases between the two germline ends. CDR3 nucleotide sequence: TGCGCCAGCTCTGGACGGAAAGAACTGTTTTTT. Amino acids: CASSGRKELFF.

As DNA, the CDR3 is TGTGCCAGCAGTTTCAGAACACCGAACACCGGGGAGCTGTTTTTT. Translated, it gives CASSFRTPNTGELFF. The genes are TRBV12-3 or TRBV12-4 and TRBJ2-2; D not resolved. The CDR3 is made up of 15 amino acids. Deletions cut 3 bases from V and 0 bases from J, with 8 bases between.

This clonotype was recorded many times. V gene TRBV7-2 combines with J gene TRBJ1-4; perhaps TRBD1 as D (6 bases). CDR3 length: 16 amino acids. In germline, CDR1 is SGHTA, CDR2 FQGNSA. V lost 0 bases to trimming and J lost 8 bases, with 16 bases between them. Here the CDR3 DNA reads TGTGCCAGCAGCTTAGCCGTTCAGACAGGATGGGAAAAACTGTTTTTT. This codes for CASSLAVQTGWEKLFF.

This clonotype came up many times. One end of the junction does not line up with germline, which may come from a read error. J is TRBJ2-7 and V is TRBV5-3; D call uncertain. TRBV5-3 is flagged as an ORF with uncertain function. The CDR3 extends over 14 amino acids. This chain's CDR3 is CASSFGPSSYEQYF. The CDR3 region has the DNA TGTGCCAGCAGCTTTGGCCCTTCCTCCTACGAGCAGTACTTC.

This clonotype has at least ten counts. This chain links TRBV7-2 with TRBJ2-1, with D unclear. The germline V gene has CDR1 SGHTA and CDR2 FQGNSA. Trimming removed 5 bases from V and 10 bases from J, with 12 bases in between. There are 12 residues in the CDR3. CDR3 nucleotides: TGTGCCAGCAGCGTGCTAAGTCTAGAGCAGTTCTTC. This translates into CASSVLSLEQFF.

This clonotype was counted a single time. The gene calls are TRBV11-2 and TRBJ1-1; D is undetermined. Germline CDR1 SGHAT, CDR2 FQNNGV. This CDR3 contains 16 residues. For the CDR3, the DNA is TGTACCGGCAGCTTAGTGTACGCGGGTTGGGGCACTGAAGCTTTCTTT. Its translation is CTGSLVYAGWGTEAFF. Supplemented by reference TRBV11-2 and TRBJ1-1, the full variable domain reads EAGVAQSPRYKIIEKRQSVAFWCNPISGHATLYWYQQILGQGPKLLIQFQNNGVVDDSQLPKDRFSAERLKGVDSTLKIQPAKLEDSAVYLCTGSLVYAGWGTEAFFGQGTRLTVV.

As regards this clonotype: A much larger clone lies one base from this, so it may be a read error. J is TRBJ2-5 and V is TRBV7-8, with 12 positions matching TRBD2. Trimming took 5 bases from V and 7 from J; bases not matched to a gene: 8. The CDR3 loop spans 15 amino acids. Germline V gives CDR1 SGHVS, CDR2 FQNEAQ. The CDR3 loop reads CASSTRLAGDVTQYF. In DNA form, the CDR3 reads TGTGCCAGCAGCACCAGACTAGCGGGGGATGTGACCCAGTACTTC.

The chain couples TRBV9 to TRBJ2-3; D unresolved. CDR1 and CDR2 (germline): SGDLS, YYNGEE. The V gene lost 0 bases and the J gene lost 2 bases, with 10 bases spanning the gap. The CDR3 contains 15 residues. The CDR3: CASSVESSPTDTQYF. The CDR3 DNA sequence: TGTGCCAGCAGCGTAGAGAGCAGTCCCACAGATACGCAGTATTTT.

Many counts were recorded for this clonotype. This chain joins TRBV20-1 and TRBJ2-3; no firm D call. Germline CDR1 is DFQATT and CDR2 is SNEGSKA (reference sequence). The germline V and J ends were trimmed by 1 base and 7 bases, with 21 bases remaining between them. The CDR3 extends over 16 amino acids. The CDR3 DNA is TGCAGTGCTAGAGGTATCTGGACCGTAGAGGCAAATACGCAGTATTTT. Amino acids: CSARGIWTVEANTQYF.

V is TRBV7-9 and J is TRBJ2-5; D is possibly TRBD1 (5 bases). Germline loops: CDR1 SEHNR, CDR2 FQNEAQ (reference sequence). V lost 4 bases and J lost 1, with 19 bases in between. This CDR3 comprises 17 residues. As DNA, the CDR3 is TGTGCCAGCAGCTCGTGGGGCTTCGACAGTGTCCAAGAGACCCAGTACTTC. It yields the protein CASSSWGFDSVQETQYF.

A remark on this clonotype: At one boundary the junction diverges from the germline segment, which might be a read error. J is TRBJ2-2 and V is TRBV29-1; the D gene is possibly TRBD1 (6 bases). The CDR3 totals 12 residues. Germline lookup yields CDR1 SQVTM and CDR2 ANQGSEA. CDR3 sequence (DNA): TGCAGCGTCGTACAGGGTAACGGGGAGCCGTTTTTT. Protein: CSVVQGNGEPFF.

On this clonotype itself: Being one base from a much bigger clone, this may be a read error. This chain uses TRBV5-6 with TRBJ1-5; no firm D call. The CDR3 extends over 11 amino acids. V was trimmed by 4 bases and J by 9 bases, leaving 8 bases between them. Germline V gene sequence: CDR1 SGHDT, CDR2 YYEEEE. CDR3 bases: TGTGCCAGCAGCGCCGGCGCGCCCCAGCATTTT. It translates to CASSAGAPQHF.

Concerning this clonotype: This may arise from a read error, as a much more abundant clone is one base away. This chain joins TRBV6-5 and TRBJ2-3, with 7 positions matching TRBD1. Per the germline V gene, CDR1 is MNHEY and CDR2 is SVGAGI. The CDR3 has 14 residues. CDR3 nucleotides: TGTGCCAGCAGGGACAGGTTTTCCACAGATGCGCAGTATTTT. It encodes CASRDRFSTDAQYF.

At least ten counts were recorded for this clonotype. CDR3 coding DNA: TGTGCCAGCAGCCTCGAACGTCTTGGCCTCAGCTCCTACGAGCAGTACTTC. Its translation: CASSLERLGLSSYEQYF. The chain uses TRBV7-2 and TRBJ2-7; no definite D call. V lost 5 bases and J 0 bases, leaving 20 bases between the germline ends. Per germline, CDR1 SGHTA and CDR2 FQGNSA. The CDR3 totals 17 residues. Full variable domain (outside the CDR3, taken from reference TRBV7-2 and TRBJ2-7): GAGVSQSPSNKVTEKGKDVELRCDPISGHTALYWYRQSLGQGLEFLIYFQGNSAPDKSGLPSDRFSAERTGGSVSTLTIQRTQQEDSAVYLCASSLERLGLSSYEQYFGPGTRLTVT.

This chain uses TRBV30 with TRBJ2-7, with D uncertain. CDR1 is GTSNPN and CDR2 is SVGIG in the germline V gene (reference sequence). Trimming left V 1 base short and J 6 bases short, with 7 bases between. The CDR3 has 11 residues. In DNA form, the CDR3 reads TGTGCCTGGAGTGCCCCCGGCGAGCAGTACTTC. This sequence encodes CAWSAPGEQYF.